These T cell receptor beta chains were read from a single sample in a study of response to subunit inactivated influenza vaccine. TCRdb recomputed calls from the RT-PCR reads with MiXCR, one row per CDR3 protein. The sample holds hundreds of thousands of distinct CDR3 sequences; about 15% are singletons and the top ten take around 7%. The sequenced sample was PBMCs from blood, obtained 14 to 15 days before vaccination. All receptors derive from a man aged 50 or older who received an inactivated influenza vaccine. The CDR3 runs from the conserved cysteine through the conserved F or W. The D gene is left open where the match is weak. Not all rows give a size; the values are once, few, many and, for expanded clones, a class.

clone size	V gene	J gene	D gene	CDR3 DNA	CDR3 protein
few	TRBV6-2/TRBV6-3	TRBJ2-3	TRBD1	TGTGCCAGCAGGACCCATGACAGGGGGCCAGATACGCAGTATTTT	CASRTHDRGPDTQYF
-	TRBV4-3	TRBJ1-1	TRBD1	TGCGCCAGCAGCCAAACGACAGGGAATCATGCTGAAGCTTTCTTT	CASSQTTGNHAEAFF
many	TRBV4-2	TRBJ1-1	-	TGTGCCAGCAGCCAAGAGGGCCGGGCAGTCCTTTTCTTT	CASSQEGRAVLFF
many	TRBV7-9	TRBJ2-1	-	TGTGCCAGCAGCTTTGGTATTACCTACAATGAGCAGTTCTTC	CASSFGITYNEQFF
-	TRBV29-1	TRBJ2-7	TRBD2	TGCAGCGTTGAAACTAGCGGGGGGGCCGGGGAGCAGTACTTC	CSVETSGGAGEQYF
few	TRBV7-6	TRBJ2-7	TRBD1	TGTGCCAGCTCCCGGACAGGGGCCAACGAGCAGTACTTC	CASSRTGANEQYF
-	TRBV2	TRBJ2-1	-	TGTGCCAGCAGCGAAGTCCCCCGAGATGAGCAGTTCTTC	CASSEVPRDEQFF
few	TRBV2	TRBJ2-1	TRBD2	TGTGCCAGCAGTGGTATAGCGGGAAACAATGAGCAGTTCTTC	CASSGIAGNNEQFF
-	TRBV27	TRBJ2-7	TRBD1	TGTGCCAGCAGTTTCGACCGGGACAGGGTCCACGAGCAGTACTTC	CASSFDRDRVHEQYF
few	TRBV4-1	TRBJ2-5	-	TGCGCCAGCAGCCTGAGGGAATTTGGGACCCAAGAGACCCAGTACTTC	CASSLREFGTQETQYF
few	TRBV10-3	TRBJ1-6	-	TGTGCCATCAGTGCGACCGGGGGTAATTCACCCCTCCACTTT	CAISATGGNSPLHF
few	TRBV12-3/TRBV12-4	TRBJ1-2	-	TGTGCCAGCGGGTCGGGGGGGGTCGGTGGCTACACCTTC	CASGSGGVGGYTF
-	TRBV12-3/TRBV12-4	TRBJ2-3	-	TGTGCCAGCAGTTTATTCTACTTAACCTCAGGATCCCAAACAGATACGCAGTATTTT	CASSLFYLTSGSQTDTQYF
few	TRBV7-9	TRBJ1-3	-	TGTGCCAGCAGCTTAGCTGGACAGAGCTCTGGAAACACCATATATTTT	CASSLAGQSSGNTIYF
many	TRBV14	TRBJ2-7	-	TGTGCCAGCAGCCAAGTCATTCAGGGAAAGCAGTACTTC	CASSQVIQGKQYF
-	TRBV11-1	TRBJ2-7	-	TGTGCCAGCAGCTTAGCGACAGGAGCGGAGATGGGCTCCTACGAGCAGTACTTC	CASSLATGAEMGSYEQYF
-	TRBV7-9	TRBJ2-5	TRBD2	TGTGCCAGCAGCCAATTTAGCGGGAGGTCCCAAGAGACCCAGTACTTC	CASSQFSGRSQETQYF
-	TRBV4-1	TRBJ2-5	-	TGCGCCAGCAGCCAAGAAGATGGGGGGCACCAAGAGACCCAGTACTTC	CASSQEDGGHQETQYF
few	TRBV18	TRBJ1-2	-	TGTGCCAGCTCACCAACGGGCGGAGGGGACTATGGCTACACCTTC	CASSPTGGGDYGYTF
-	TRBV10-3	TRBJ2-7	TRBD2	TGTGCCATCAGCTATACTAGCGGGAGTTACGAGCAGTACTTC	CAISYTSGSYEQYF
few	TRBV6-1	TRBJ2-7	TRBD2	TGTGCCAGCAGTCGGACTAGCGGGAGAAGGCACGAGCAGTACTTC	CASSRTSGRRHEQYF
-	TRBV18	TRBJ1-1	-	TGTGCCAGCTCACCAGCGGGGGCGAACACTGAAGCTTTCTTT	CASSPAGANTEAFF
-	TRBV28	TRBJ1-6	-	TGTGCCAGCAGTGCCGACGGGACGAATTCACCCCTCCACTTT	CASSADGTNSPLHF
few	TRBV20-1	TRBJ2-1	-	TGCAGTGCTAGATTGGTGGAGAGGGCCTACAATGAGCAGTTCTTC	CSARLVERAYNEQFF
few	TRBV6-2/TRBV6-3	TRBJ1-5	-	TGTGCCAGCTGGGATGACAGAGCCAATCAGCCCCAGCATTTT	CASWDDRANQPQHF
few	TRBV27	TRBJ1-5	-	TGTGCCAGCAGTTTCAGCCGCAATCAGCCCCAGCATTTT	CASSFSRNQPQHF
few	TRBV9	TRBJ1-2	-	TGTGCCAGCAGCGTAAGCGGGGAACTTTCGGGCTATGGCTACACCTTC	CASSVSGELSGYGYTF
-	TRBV7-9	TRBJ2-1	-	TGTGCCAGCGGGGTAGCGGAAGCTTATCCTGAGCAGTTCTTC	CASGVAEAYPEQFF
-	TRBV20-1	TRBJ2-3	-	TGCAGTGCTAGAGATTCAATGGACCCTAGTTATTTT	CSARDSMDPSYF
many	TRBV20-1	TRBJ1-5	-	TGCAGTGCTAGGAGAGCTACTTTAAATAGCAATCAGCCCCAGCATTTT	CSARRATLNSNQPQHF
-	TRBV10-3	TRBJ1-2	-	TGTGCCATCAGGGATACAGGCACCTATGGCTACACCTTC	CAIRDTGTYGYTF
-	TRBV20-1	TRBJ2-7	-	TGCAGTGCTGGCACGGTCACCTACGAGCAGTACTTC	CSAGTVTYEQYF
few	TRBV12-3/TRBV12-4	TRBJ1-5	TRBD1	TGTGCCAGCAGTTCAGGACAGGGGTCCCTCGGGCAGCCCCAGCATTTT	CASSSGQGSLGQPQHF
-	TRBV7-8	TRBJ2-6	-	TGTGCCAGCAGCAGGAACTGGGCTGGGGCCAACGTCCTGACTTTC	CASSRNWAGANVLTF
few	TRBV7-2	TRBJ2-2	TRBD2	TGTGCCAGCAGCAAGCCGTCTAGCGGGCCTAACACCGGGGAGCTGTTTTTT	CASSKPSSGPNTGELFF
few	TRBV7-8	TRBJ2-3	TRBD2	TGTGCCAGCAGCACAGGGACTAGCGGCAACACAGATACGCAGTATTTT	CASSTGTSGNTDTQYF
-	TRBV4-1	TRBJ1-5	-	TGCGCCAGCAGCCAAGGACGGGCCAATCAGCCCCAGCATTTT	CASSQGRANQPQHF
few	TRBV7-9	TRBJ2-7	TRBD1	TGTGCCAGCAGCATCGGACAGGGTTTTCCCTACGAGCAGTACTTC	CASSIGQGFPYEQYF
few	TRBV7-2	TRBJ1-2	TRBD1	TGTGCCAGCAGCTTCTCAGGGGGTGCCAACTATGGCTACACCTTC	CASSFSGGANYGYTF
many	TRBV5-1	TRBJ2-4	TRBD1	TGCGCCAGCAGCTTGTCCGGGACAGGTATTCAGTACTTC	CASSLSGTGIQYF
-	TRBV24-1	TRBJ2-5	-	TGTGCCACCGGGGAGGAAAGAGAGACCCAGTACTTC	CATGEERETQYF
few	TRBV7-3	TRBJ2-1	TRBD1	TGTGCCAGCAGCTTAAAGACGACAGGGGGTGAGCAGTTCTTC	CASSLKTTGGEQFF
-	TRBV5-6	TRBJ2-1	-	TGTGCCAGCAGCTTGCCTAGCTTCTACAATGAGCAGTTCTTC	CASSLPSFYNEQFF
-	TRBV6-2/TRBV6-3	TRBJ2-2	-	TGTGCCAGCAGTTACGGGGTCGGCACCGGGGAGCTGTTTTTT	CASSYGVGTGELFF
few	TRBV11-2	TRBJ2-1	TRBD2	TGTGCCAGCAGCTTAGGGACTAGCGGAAACTACAATGAGCAGTTCTTC	CASSLGTSGNYNEQFF
few	TRBV9	TRBJ2-3	TRBD2	TGTGCCAGCAGCGCGGGAAGTCTAGCGGGAGGATTAGATACGCAGTATTTT	CASSAGSLAGGLDTQYF
-	TRBV14	TRBJ2-3	-	TGTGCCAGCAGCCAAGACTGGAACTACAATATAGATACGCAGTATTTT	CASSQDWNYNIDTQYF
-	TRBV6-2/TRBV6-3	TRBJ2-1	TRBD1	TGTGCCAGCAGTTACTCGAGAGGGGGCCTTTACAATGAGCAGTTCTTC	CASSYSRGGLYNEQFF
few	TRBV7-2	TRBJ1-5	-	TGTGCCAGCAGCTTAGAGGCAGGCATTGGCAATCAGCCCCAGCATTTT	CASSLEAGIGNQPQHF
few	TRBV12-3/TRBV12-4	TRBJ2-6	TRBD1	TGTGCCAGCAGCCCCCGGACAGGCACCTCTGGGGCCAACGTCCTGACTTTC	CASSPRTGTSGANVLTF
few	TRBV5-1	TRBJ1-4	TRBD1	TGCGCCAGCAGCTTGGACGGGACAGCCCCCTTTGGACTGTTTTTT	CASSLDGTAPFGLFF
-	TRBV28	TRBJ2-1	TRBD2	TGTGCCAGCACCCTGACTAGCGGAGCCTACAGTGAGCAGTTCTTC	CASTLTSGAYSEQFF
few	TRBV6-2/TRBV6-3	TRBJ1-5	-	TGTGCCAGCAGAATGGGTAGGGTTCCACAGCCCCAGCATTTT	CASRMGRVPQPQHF
many	TRBV15	TRBJ1-6	-	TGTGCCACCAGCGAAGCTTATGGGGACTTCAGTTCACCCCTCCACTTT	CATSEAYGDFSSPLHF